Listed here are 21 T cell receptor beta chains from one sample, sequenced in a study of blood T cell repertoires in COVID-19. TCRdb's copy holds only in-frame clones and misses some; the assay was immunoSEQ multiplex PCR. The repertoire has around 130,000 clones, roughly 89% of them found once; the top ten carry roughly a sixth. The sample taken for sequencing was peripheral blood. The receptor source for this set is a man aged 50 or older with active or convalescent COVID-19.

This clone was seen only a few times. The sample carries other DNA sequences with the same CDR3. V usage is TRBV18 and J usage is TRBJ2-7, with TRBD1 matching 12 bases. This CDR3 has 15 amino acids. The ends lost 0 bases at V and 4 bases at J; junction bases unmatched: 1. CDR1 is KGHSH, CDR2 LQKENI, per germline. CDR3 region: CASSPPGQGAYEQYF. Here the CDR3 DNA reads TGTGCCAGCTCACCACCGGGACAGGGGGCATACGAGCAGTACTTC.

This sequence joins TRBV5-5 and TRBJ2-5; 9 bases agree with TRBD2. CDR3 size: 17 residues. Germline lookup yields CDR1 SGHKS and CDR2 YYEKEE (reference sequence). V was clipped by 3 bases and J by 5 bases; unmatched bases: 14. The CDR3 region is CASSSVRGGGAAETQYF. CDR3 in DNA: TGTGCCAGCAGCTCCGTTCGGGGCGGGGGGGCCGCTGAGACCCAGTACTTC.

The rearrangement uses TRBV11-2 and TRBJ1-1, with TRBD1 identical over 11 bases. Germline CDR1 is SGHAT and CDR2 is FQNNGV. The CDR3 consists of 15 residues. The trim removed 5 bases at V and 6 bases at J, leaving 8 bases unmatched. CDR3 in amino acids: CASSSLGQGDAEAFF. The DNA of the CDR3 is TGTGCCAGCAGCAGCCTGGGACAGGGGGACGCTGAAGCTTTCTTT. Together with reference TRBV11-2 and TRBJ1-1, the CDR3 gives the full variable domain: EAGVAQSPRYKIIEKRQSVAFWCNPISGHATLYWYQQILGQGPKLLIQFQNNGVVDDSQLPKDRFSAERLKGVDSTLKIQPAKLEDSAVYLCASSSLGQGDAEAFFGQGTRLTVV.

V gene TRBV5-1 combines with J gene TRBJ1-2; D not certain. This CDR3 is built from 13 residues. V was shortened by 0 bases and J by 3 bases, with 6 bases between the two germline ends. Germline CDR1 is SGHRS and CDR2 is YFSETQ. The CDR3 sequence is CASSLGHDYGYTF. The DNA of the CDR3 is TGCGCCAGCAGCTTGGGACATGACTATGGCTACACCTTC.

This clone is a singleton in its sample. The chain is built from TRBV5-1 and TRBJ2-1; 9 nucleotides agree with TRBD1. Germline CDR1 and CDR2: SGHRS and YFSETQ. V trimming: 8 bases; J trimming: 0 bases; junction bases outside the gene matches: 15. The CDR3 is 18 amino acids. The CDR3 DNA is TGCGCCAGTCGGCCCGGGACAGGGACCGCCTACTCCTACAATGAGCAGTTCTTC. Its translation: CASRPGTGTAYSYNEQFF.

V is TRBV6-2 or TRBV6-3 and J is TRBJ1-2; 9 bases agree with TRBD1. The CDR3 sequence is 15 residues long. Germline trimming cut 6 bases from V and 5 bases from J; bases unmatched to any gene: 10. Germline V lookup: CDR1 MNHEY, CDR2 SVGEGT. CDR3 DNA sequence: TGTGCCAGCAGCCTCCGGGACAGGGTTTTGTATGGCTACACCTTC. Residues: CASSLRDRVLYGYTF.

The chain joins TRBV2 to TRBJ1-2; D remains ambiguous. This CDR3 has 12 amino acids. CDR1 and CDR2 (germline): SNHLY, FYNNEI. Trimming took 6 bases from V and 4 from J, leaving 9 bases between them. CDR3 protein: CASRRAAYGYTF. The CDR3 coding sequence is TGTGCCAGCAGGCGGGCAGCCTATGGCTACACCTTC.

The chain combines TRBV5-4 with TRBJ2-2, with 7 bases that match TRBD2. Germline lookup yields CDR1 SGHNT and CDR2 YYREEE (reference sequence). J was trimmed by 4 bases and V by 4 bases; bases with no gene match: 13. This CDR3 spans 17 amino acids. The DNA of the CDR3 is TGTGCCAGCAGCCCCATGGTGGGAGGGCGCGGCACCGGGGAGCTGTTTTTT. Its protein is CASSPMVGGRGTGELFF.

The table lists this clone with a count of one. The CDR3 spells CASAETSGLGETQYF. For the CDR3, the DNA is TGTGCCAGTGCCGAAACTAGCGGCCTGGGTGAGACCCAGTACTTC. The chain carries TRBV19 and TRBJ2-5; 8 bases map to TRBD2. The CDR3 has 15 amino acids. V was clipped by 8 bases and J by 5 bases; unmatched bases: 13. Germline CDR1 and CDR2: LNHDA and SQIVND (reference sequence).

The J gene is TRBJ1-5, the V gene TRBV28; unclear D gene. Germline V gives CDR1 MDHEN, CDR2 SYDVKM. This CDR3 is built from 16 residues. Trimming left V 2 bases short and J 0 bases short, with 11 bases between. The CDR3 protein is CASSLVTRVSNQPQHF. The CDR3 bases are TGTGCCAGCAGTTTAGTAACTAGAGTTAGCAATCAGCCCCAGCATTTT. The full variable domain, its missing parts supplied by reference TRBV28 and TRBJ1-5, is DVKVTQSSRYLVKRTGEKVFLECVQDMDHENMFWYRQDPGLGLRLIYFSYDVKMKEKGDIPEGYSVSREKKERFSLILESASTNQTSMYLCASSLVTRVSNQPQHFGDGTRLSIL.

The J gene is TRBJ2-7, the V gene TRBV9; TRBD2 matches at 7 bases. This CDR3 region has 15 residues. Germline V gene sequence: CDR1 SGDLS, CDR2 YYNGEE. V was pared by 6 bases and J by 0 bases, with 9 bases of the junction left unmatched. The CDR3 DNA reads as TGTGCCAGCAACAATAAACTAGCGCCCTCCTACGAGCAGTACTTC. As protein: CASNNKLAPSYEQYF.

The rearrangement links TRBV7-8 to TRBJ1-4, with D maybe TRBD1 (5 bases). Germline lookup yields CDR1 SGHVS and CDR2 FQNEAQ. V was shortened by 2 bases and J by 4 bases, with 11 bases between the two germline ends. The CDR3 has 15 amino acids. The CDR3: CASSLSGGVNEKLFF. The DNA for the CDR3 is TGTGCCAGCAGCTTATCCGGGGGAGTTAATGAAAAACTGTTTTTT. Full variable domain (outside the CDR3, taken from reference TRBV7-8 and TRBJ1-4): GAGVSQSPRYKVAKRGQDVALRCDPISGHVSLFWYQQALGQGPEFLTYFQNEAQLDKSGLPSDRFFAERPEGSVSTLKIQRTQQEDSAVYLCASSLSGGVNEKLFFGSGTQLSVL.

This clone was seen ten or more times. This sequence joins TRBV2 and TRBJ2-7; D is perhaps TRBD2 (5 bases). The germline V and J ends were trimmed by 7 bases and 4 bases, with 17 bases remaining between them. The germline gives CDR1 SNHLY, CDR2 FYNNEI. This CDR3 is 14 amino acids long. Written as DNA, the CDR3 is TGTGCCAGCATATCGAGGGCCCGGAAATACGAGCAGTACTTC. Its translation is CASISRARKYEQYF. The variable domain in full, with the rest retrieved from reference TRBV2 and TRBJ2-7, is EPEVTQTPSHQVTQMGQEVILRCVPISNHLYFYWYRQILGQKVEFLVSFYNNEISEKSEIFDDQFSVERPDGSNFTLKIRSTKLEDSAMYFCASISRARKYEQYFGPGTRLTVT.

DNA of the CDR3: TGTGCCAGCAGCTTAGGGCCCTCCCGGACAGGGGGCCTTGAGACCCAGTACTTC. The encoded protein is CASSLGPSRTGGLETQYF. The V gene is TRBV11-2, the J gene TRBJ2-5; 11 nucleotides align to TRBD1. After removal of 1 base from V and 5 bases from J, the junction contained 12 bases not matched to a gene. Germline V gene data show CDR1 as SGHAT and CDR2 as FQNNGV. The CDR3 totals 18 residues.

This chain's CDR3 is CASSPGQGLPSRREAFF. The CDR3 coding sequence is TGTGCCAGCAGCCCGGGACAGGGTCTTCCCTCTCGTCGTGAAGCTTTCTTT. The chain has TRBV5-4 and TRBJ1-1; 9 positions agree with TRBD1. Germline values: CDR1 SGHNT, CDR2 YYREEE (reference sequence). V shed 4 bases, J shed 7 bases, and the junction held 17 bases outside the gene matches. The CDR3 is 17 residues long.

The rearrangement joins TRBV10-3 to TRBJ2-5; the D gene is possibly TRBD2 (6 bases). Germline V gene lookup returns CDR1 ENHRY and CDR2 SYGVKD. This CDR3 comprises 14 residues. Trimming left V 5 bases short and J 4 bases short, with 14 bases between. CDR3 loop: CAISSTGTRETQYF. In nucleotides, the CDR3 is TGTGCCATCAGTTCCACCGGGACTCGAGAGACCCAGTACTTC.

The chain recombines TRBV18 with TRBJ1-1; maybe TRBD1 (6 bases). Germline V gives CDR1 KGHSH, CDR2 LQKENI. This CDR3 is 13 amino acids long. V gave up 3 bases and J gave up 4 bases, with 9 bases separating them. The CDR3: CASSPDSITEAFF. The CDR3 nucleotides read TGTGCCAGCTCACCGGACAGTATCACTGAAGCTTTCTTT.

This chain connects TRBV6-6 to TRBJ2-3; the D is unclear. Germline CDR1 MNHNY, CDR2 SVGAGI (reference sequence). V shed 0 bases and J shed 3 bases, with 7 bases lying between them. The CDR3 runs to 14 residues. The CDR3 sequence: CASSYSSVTDTQYF. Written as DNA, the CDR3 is TGTGCCAGCAGTTACTCTTCTGTTACAGATACGCAGTATTTT.

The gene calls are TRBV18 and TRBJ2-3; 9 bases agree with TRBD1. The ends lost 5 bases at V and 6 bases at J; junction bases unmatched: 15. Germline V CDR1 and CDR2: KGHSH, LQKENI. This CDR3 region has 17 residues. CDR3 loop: CASSDGFSGTGSDTQYF. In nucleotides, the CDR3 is TGTGCCAGCTCAGATGGCTTTTCCGGGACAGGGAGCGATACGCAGTATTTT.

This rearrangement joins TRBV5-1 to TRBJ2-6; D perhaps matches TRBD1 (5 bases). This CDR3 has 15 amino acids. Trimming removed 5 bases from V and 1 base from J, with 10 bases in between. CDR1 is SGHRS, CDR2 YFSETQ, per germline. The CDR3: CASRLAGSGANVLTF. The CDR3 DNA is TGCGCCAGCAGGCTGGCAGGGTCTGGGGCCAACGTCCTGACTTTC.

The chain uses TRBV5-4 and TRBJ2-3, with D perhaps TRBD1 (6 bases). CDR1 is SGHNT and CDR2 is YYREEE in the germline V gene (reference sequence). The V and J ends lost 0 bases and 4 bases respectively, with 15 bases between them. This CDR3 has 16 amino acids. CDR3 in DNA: TGTGCCAGCAGCTTGGATCTCCTGGGGGCTTCAGATACGCAGTATTTT. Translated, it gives CASSLDLLGASDTQYF.